Here is one T cell receptor beta chain with its context. Treatment specified: roughly 18 received Ad26.COV2.S at low or high dose, single or two shots; 5 received placebo; per-sample allocation not given. The investigators took samples on day 63 after the first vaccine or placebo injection. An Ad26 vector that expressed Wuhan-strain SARS-CoV-2 spike constituted the vaccine. These data belong to a study of Ad26.COV2.S vaccination and SARS-CoV-2 variants. The ends were cut back, 5 bases at V and 0 bases at J, with 11 bases in the middle. Germline loops: CDR1 SEHNR, CDR2 FQNEAQ (reference sequence). CDR3 length equals 15 residues. Generated by immunoSEQ multiplex PCR, the TCRdb table keeps only in-frame clones and is missing some. Seen here are 500,000 or so clones, 80% to 90% observed once, and the top ten hold 2.5% to 3%.

This receptor was taken from a person aged 18 to 59 who received the Ad26.COV2.S COVID-19 vaccine or a placebo. This sample comprised peripheral blood, obtained in a trial of Ad26.COV2.S vaccine versus placebo. V is TRBV7-9 and J is TRBJ1-5, with D uncertain. The CDR3 DNA follows: TGTGCCAGCAGCACATTCGGGGATAGCAATCAGCCCCAGCATTTT. It codes for CASSTFGDSNQPQHF. Filled out from reference TRBV7-9 and TRBJ1-5, the complete variable domain reads DTGVSQNPRHKITKRGQNVTFRCDPISEHNRLYWYRQTLGQGPEFLTYFQNEAQLEKSRLLSDRFSAERPKGSFSTLEIQRTEQGDSAMYLCASSTFGDSNQPQHFGDGTRLSIL.